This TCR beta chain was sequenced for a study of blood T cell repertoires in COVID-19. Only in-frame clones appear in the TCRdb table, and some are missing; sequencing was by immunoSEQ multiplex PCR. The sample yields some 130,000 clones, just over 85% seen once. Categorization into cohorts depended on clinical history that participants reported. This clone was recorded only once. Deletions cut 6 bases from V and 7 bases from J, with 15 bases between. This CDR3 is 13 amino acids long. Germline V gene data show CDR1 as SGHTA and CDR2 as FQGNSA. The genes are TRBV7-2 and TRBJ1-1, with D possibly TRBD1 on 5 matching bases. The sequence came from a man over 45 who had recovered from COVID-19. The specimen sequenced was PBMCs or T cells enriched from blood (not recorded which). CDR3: CASSDRRTYEAFF. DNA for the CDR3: TGTGCCAGCAGTGACCGACGGACATATGAAGCTTTCTTT.